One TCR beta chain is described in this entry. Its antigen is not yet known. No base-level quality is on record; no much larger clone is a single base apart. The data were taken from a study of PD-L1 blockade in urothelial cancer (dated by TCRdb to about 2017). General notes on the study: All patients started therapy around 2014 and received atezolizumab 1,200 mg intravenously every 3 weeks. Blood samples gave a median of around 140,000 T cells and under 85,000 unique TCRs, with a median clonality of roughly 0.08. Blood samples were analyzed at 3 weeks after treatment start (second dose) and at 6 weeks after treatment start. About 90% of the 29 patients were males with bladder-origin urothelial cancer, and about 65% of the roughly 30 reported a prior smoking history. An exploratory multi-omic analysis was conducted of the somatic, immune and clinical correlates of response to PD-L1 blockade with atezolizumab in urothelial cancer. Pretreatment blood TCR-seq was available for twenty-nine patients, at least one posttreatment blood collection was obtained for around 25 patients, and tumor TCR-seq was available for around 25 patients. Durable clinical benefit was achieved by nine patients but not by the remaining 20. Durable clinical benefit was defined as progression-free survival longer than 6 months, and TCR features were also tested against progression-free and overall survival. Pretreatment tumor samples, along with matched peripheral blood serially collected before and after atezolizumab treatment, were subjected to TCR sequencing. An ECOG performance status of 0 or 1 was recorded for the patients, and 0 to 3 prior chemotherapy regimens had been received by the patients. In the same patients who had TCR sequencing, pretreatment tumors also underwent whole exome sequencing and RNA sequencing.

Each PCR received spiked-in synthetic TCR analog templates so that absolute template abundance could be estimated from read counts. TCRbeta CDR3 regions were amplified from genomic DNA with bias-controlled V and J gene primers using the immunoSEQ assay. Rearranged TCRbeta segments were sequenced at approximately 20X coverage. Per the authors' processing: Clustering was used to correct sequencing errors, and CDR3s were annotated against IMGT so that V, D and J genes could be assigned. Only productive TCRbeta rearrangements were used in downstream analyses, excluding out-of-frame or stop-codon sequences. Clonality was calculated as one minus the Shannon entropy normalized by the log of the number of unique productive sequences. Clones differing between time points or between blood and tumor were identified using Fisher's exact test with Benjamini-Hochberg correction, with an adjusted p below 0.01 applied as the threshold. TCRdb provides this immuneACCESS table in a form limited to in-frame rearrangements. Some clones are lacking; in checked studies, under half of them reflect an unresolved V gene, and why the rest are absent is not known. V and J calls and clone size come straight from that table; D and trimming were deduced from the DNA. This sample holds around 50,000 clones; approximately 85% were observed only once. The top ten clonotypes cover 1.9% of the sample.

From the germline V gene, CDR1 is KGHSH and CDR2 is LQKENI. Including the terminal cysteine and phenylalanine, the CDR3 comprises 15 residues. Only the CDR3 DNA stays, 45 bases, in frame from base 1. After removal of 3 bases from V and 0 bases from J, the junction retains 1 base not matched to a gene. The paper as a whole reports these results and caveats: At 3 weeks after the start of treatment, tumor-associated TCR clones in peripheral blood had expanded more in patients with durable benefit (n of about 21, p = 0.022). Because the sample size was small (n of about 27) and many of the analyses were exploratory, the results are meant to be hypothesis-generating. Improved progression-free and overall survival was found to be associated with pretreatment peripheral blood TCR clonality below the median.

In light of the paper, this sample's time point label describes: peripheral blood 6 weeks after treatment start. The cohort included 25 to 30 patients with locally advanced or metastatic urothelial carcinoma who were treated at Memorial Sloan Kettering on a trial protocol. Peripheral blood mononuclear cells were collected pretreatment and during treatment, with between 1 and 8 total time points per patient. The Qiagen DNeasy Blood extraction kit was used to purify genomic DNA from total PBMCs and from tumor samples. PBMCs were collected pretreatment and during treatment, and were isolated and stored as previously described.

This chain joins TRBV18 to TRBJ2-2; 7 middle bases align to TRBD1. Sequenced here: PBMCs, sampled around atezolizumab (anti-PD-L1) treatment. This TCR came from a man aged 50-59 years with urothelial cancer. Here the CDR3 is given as CASSPGTANTGELFF. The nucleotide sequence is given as TGTGCCAGCTCACCGGGGACAGCGAACACCGGGGAGCTGTTTTTT. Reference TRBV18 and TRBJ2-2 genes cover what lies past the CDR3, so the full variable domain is NAGVMQNPRHLVRRRGQEARLRCSPMKGHSHVYWYRQLPEEGLKFMVYLQKENIIDESGMPKERFSAEFPKEGPSILRIQQVVRGDSAAYFCASSPGTANTGELFFGEGSRLTVL.